One sample yielded the 21 T cell receptor beta chains listed below, sequenced in a study of early T cells in non-severe SARS-CoV-2 infection. TCRdb analysed the 5' RACE reads with MiXCR anew, one entry per CDR3 protein. The sample contains approximately 62,000 distinct CDR3 sequences, around an eighth of which appear only once. The specimen sequenced was whole blood. Every receptor here comes from an adult who was a healthcare worker with PCR-confirmed SARS-CoV-2 infection or an uninfected control (not recorded which).

This clonotype came up many times. This sequence joins TRBV7-2 and TRBJ2-7; no firm D call. The CDR3 has 15 residues. The ends were cut back, 1 base at V and 0 bases at J, with 10 bases in the middle. Germline assignment: CDR1 SGHTA and CDR2 FQGNSA. DNA of the CDR3: TGTGCCAGCAGCTTAGGTGCAGAGACCTCCTACGAGCAGTACTTC. Amino acids: CASSLGAETSYEQYF.

This clonotype was recorded many times. This CDR3 is CASSPSHVGAGAINEQFF. CDR3 nucleotide sequence: TGTGCCAGCAGCCCCTCGCACGTGGGTGCGGGAGCTATCAATGAGCAGTTCTTC. The chain couples TRBV7-9 to TRBJ2-1; 7 bases fit TRBD2. The CDR3 is 18 amino acids. Germline CDR1 is SEHNR and CDR2 is FQNEAQ (reference sequence). Germline trimming cut 5 bases from V and 6 bases from J; bases unmatched to any gene: 19.

This clonotype was detected ten times or more. The rearrangement joins TRBV7-2 to TRBJ1-3, with unresolved D. Germline loops: CDR1 SGHTA, CDR2 FQGNSA. The CDR3 totals 16 residues. The V gene lost 1 base and the J gene lost 3 bases, with 13 bases spanning the gap. The CDR3: CASSLVLSSLGNTIYF. For the CDR3, the DNA is TGTGCCAGCAGCTTAGTTCTGTCTAGCCTTGGAAACACCATATATTTT.

This chain uses TRBV19 with TRBJ2-1; 7 positions agree with TRBD1. V lost 6 bases to trimming and J lost 1 base; unmatched junction nucleotides: 12. The CDR3 covers 17 residues. Germline V CDR1 and CDR2: LNHDA, SQIVND (reference sequence). CDR3 DNA sequence: TGTGCCAGTAGCAGATCCAGGGGGTGGGGTTCCTACAATGAGCAGTTCTTC. Protein sequence: CASSRSRGWGSYNEQFF.

This clonotype was counted many times. The chain combines TRBV5-4 with TRBJ1-1, with 10 bases that match TRBD1. J gave up 1 base and V 4 bases, and 10 bases lay outside the gene matches. In germline, CDR1 is SGHNT, CDR2 YYREEE (reference sequence). The CDR3 runs 17 residues. CDR3 sequence (DNA): TGTGCCAGCAGCCGAGTCCCGGGACAGGGGACGAACACTGAAGCTTTCTTT. Residues: CASSRVPGQGTNTEAFF.

This clonotype showed up just a few times. The V call is TRBV30, the J call TRBJ1-1; D remains ambiguous. Trimming stripped 4 bases from V and 8 bases from J, with 11 bases between. This CDR3 region has 11 residues. Germline lookup yields CDR1 GTSNPN and CDR2 SVGIG (reference sequence). The CDR3: CAWTPSGEAFF. The CDR3 DNA reads TGTGCCTGGACCCCCTCGGGGGAAGCTTTCTTT.

This clonotype was seen a few times. The chain is built from TRBV6-2 or TRBV6-3 and TRBJ1-1; the match to TRBD1 covers 7 bases. This CDR3 has 16 amino acids. Trimming cost V 8 bases and J 7 bases; bases outside gene matches: 19. CDR1 MNHEY and CDR2 SVGEGT come from the germline V gene. CDR3 sequence: CASAPLYRDSLGEAFF. The CDR3 DNA follows: TGTGCCAGCGCCCCTCTCTACCGGGACAGCCTCGGTGAAGCTTTCTTT.

This clonotype has more than one count but fewer than ten. The V call is TRBV5-1, the J call TRBJ2-3; D is ambiguous. Germline V gene sequence: CDR1 SGHRS, CDR2 YFSETQ. The CDR3 consists of 14 residues. The V gene lost 4 bases and the J gene lost 0 bases, with 9 bases spanning the gap. The CDR3 loop reads CASSDGFSTDTQYF. The CDR3 region has the DNA TGCGCCAGCAGCGACGGCTTTAGCACAGATACGCAGTATTTT. The complete variable domain, with remaining parts taken from reference TRBV5-1 and TRBJ2-3, reads KAGVTQTPRYLIKTRGQQVTLSCSPISGHRSVSWYQQTPGQGLQFLFEYFSETQRNKGNFPGRFSGRQFSNSRSEMNVSTLELGDSALYLCASSDGFSTDTQYFGPGTRLTVL.

This clonotype was seen many times. The genes are TRBV6-5 and TRBJ1-1; possible D gene TRBD1, 6 bases. The V gene's germline CDR1 is MNHEY and CDR2 SVGAGI. The CDR3 covers 11 residues. The V gene lost 2 bases and the J gene lost 9 bases, with 7 bases spanning the gap. CDR3 in amino acids: CASSYQGKAFF. Written as DNA, the CDR3 is TGTGCCAGCAGTTACCAGGGGAAAGCTTTCTTT.

The table lists this clonotype with a few counts. The chain couples TRBV19 to TRBJ1-5; tentative D call: TRBD1 (6 bases). The ends were cut back, 3 bases at V and 3 bases at J, with 12 bases in the middle. CDR3 length: 15 residues. Germline assignment: CDR1 LNHDA and CDR2 SQIVND (reference sequence). CDR3 nucleotides: TGTGCCAGTAGTATTATCGCAGGGGACAATCAGCCCCAGCATTTT. It encodes CASSIIAGDNQPQHF.

The rearrangement joins TRBV5-6 to TRBJ1-1; D is undetermined. This CDR3 is 12 amino acids long. Germline values: CDR1 SGHDT, CDR2 YYEEEE. V was cut by 2 bases and J by 2 bases, with 4 bases left in between. The CDR3 loop reads CASSLSNTEAFF. CDR3 coding DNA: TGTGCCAGCAGCTTAAGTAACACTGAAGCTTTCTTT.

This clonotype was counted a few times. The V gene is TRBV7-9, the J gene TRBJ2-7; 9 nucleotides match TRBD2. CDR1 is SEHNR and CDR2 is FQNEAQ in the germline V gene (reference sequence). The V segment lost 6 bases and the J segment 4 bases; nucleotides outside the gene matches: 10. CDR3 length equals 15 residues. The CDR3 region has the DNA TGTGCCAGCAGTTCTACCGGGACTAGCTCATACGAGCAGTACTTC. Translating gives CASSSTGTSSYEQYF.

This clonotype was seen many times. The gene calls are TRBV28 and TRBJ2-1, with D possibly being TRBD2 (6 bases). Trimming cost V 3 bases and J 0 bases, with 9 bases left between them. Germline loops: CDR1 MDHEN, CDR2 SYDVKM. The CDR3 is 15 residues long. This CDR3 reads CASSFGGSSYNEQFF. The DNA of the CDR3 is TGTGCCAGCAGTTTCGGGGGTAGCTCCTACAATGAGCAGTTCTTC.

V is TRBV20-1 and J is TRBJ2-7; D gene uncertain. CDR3 size: 14 residues. The germline V gene encodes CDR1 DFQATT and CDR2 SNEGSKA (reference sequence). V lost 5 bases, J lost 1 base, and 15 bases lay in between. The CDR3 reads CSALTLMTSYEQYF. DNA for the CDR3: TGCAGTGCTCTTACCTTGATGACTTCCTACGAGCAGTACTTC.

This clonotype was detected only a few times. The chain recombines TRBV6-1 with TRBJ1-1; tentatively, D is TRBD1 (6 bases). This CDR3 is built from 14 residues. Germline values: CDR1 MNHNS, CDR2 SASEGT. The V end was cut by 8 bases, the J end by 5 bases, with 18 bases between. CDR3 sequence: CASYREILWTEAFF. As DNA, the CDR3 is TGTGCCAGCTACAGGGAGATTCTATGGACTGAAGCTTTCTTT.

This clonotype was observed many times. One end of the junction is discordant with germline, which a read error may explain. This chain uses TRBV29-1 with TRBJ2-2; weak D call: TRBD1 (6 bases). CDR1 and CDR2 from the germline V gene are SQVTM and ANQGSEA. There are 12 residues in the CDR3. Here the CDR3 reads CQGGTTTGELFF. The CDR3 DNA follows: TGTCAAGGGGGAACCACAACCGGGGAGCTGTTTTTT.

The V call is TRBV21-1, the J call TRBJ1-4; TRBD1 reflects the table's D call only, with no check against the DNA. TRBV21-1 is a known pseudogene. The CDR3 is made up of 16 amino acids. Here the CDR3 DNA reads TGTGCCAGCAGCAAATTGTGGGGGCCCATTAATGAAAAACTGTTTTTT. It translates to CASSKLWGPINEKLFF.

This clonotype was seen repeatedly, ten times or more. This chain links TRBV29-1 with TRBJ1-1; 7 nucleotides agree with TRBD1. CDR3 length: 12 amino acids. The germline CDR1 and CDR2 sequences are SQVTM and ANQGSEA. Losses at the gene ends were 7 bases for V and 1 base for J; bases not matched to a gene: 3. CDR3 sequence: CSGGQSNTEAFF. The CDR3 DNA is TGCAGCGGGGGACAGTCGAACACTGAAGCTTTCTTT.

Worth noting for this clonotype: This may be a read error: a much more frequent sequence differs by one nucleotide. The gene calls are TRBV6-2 or TRBV6-3 and TRBJ1-1; TRBD1 matches 8 bases. Germline values: CDR1 MNHEY, CDR2 SVGEGT. This CDR3 is 16 amino acids long. The CDR3 DNA reads as TGTGCCAGCAGTAAAGGACAGGGACGGGTGAGGACTGAATCTTTCTTT. Encoded protein: CASSKGQGRVRTESFF.

This clonotype was counted many times. V and J are TRBV5-1 and TRBJ1-4, with D hard to call. This CDR3 spans 14 amino acids. V was clipped by 4 bases and J by 3 bases, with 10 bases between them. The germline CDR1 and CDR2 sequences are SGHRS and YFSETQ. For the CDR3, the DNA is TGCGCCAGCAGCCCCCGGCACGCTAATGAAAAACTGTTTTTT. Translation gives CASSPRHANEKLFF.

This clonotype was seen only a few times. The chain joins TRBV5-6 to TRBJ1-6, with D perhaps matching TRBD1 (6 bases). The V and J ends lost 3 bases and 6 bases respectively, with 13 bases between them. CDR1 is SGHDT and CDR2 is YYEEEE in the germline V gene. There are 15 residues in the CDR3. This chain's CDR3 is CASSSQGLGNSPLHF. DNA for the CDR3: TGTGCCAGCAGCTCCCAGGGGCTTGGTAATTCACCCCTCCACTTT.